This entry features one T cell receptor (beta chain) sequence. This clonotype has just a few counts. The antigen it binds to is not known. No qualities accompany the bases; no much larger clone lies one base away. This sample stems from a study of response to subunit inactivated influenza vaccine (dated by TCRdb to 2017 to 2018). Looking at the study overall: The study used deep quantitative T cell receptor repertoire profiling to track responses to a trivalent subunit inactivated influenza vaccine.

Library construction relied on RT-PCR. The reads were generated on an Illumina HiSeq 2500. Using fastp trimming at Q25 and MiXCR clonotype assembly, TCRdb reanalyzed the public sequencing data and kept in-frame beta chains. Each entry is one CDR3 protein sequence, shown with its most common DNA and genes. The sample yields over 750,000 distinct CDR3 sequences; 21% were counted once. In total, the top ten clones hold 9.5% to 13% of the sample. In the germline V gene (reference sequence), CDR1 corresponds to SEHNR and CDR2 to FQNEAQ. V loses 4 bases of germline sequence and J loses 1 base, and the interval between the two ends is 16 bases. Reading from cysteine to phenylalanine, the CDR3 counts 17 amino acids. This entry keeps only the CDR3 DNA: 51 bases, framed from base 1. Points the paper makes about the study in general: The authors proposed that each seasonal influenza vaccination may bring in only a limited number of new T cells.

Rearrangement joined TRBV7-9 to TRBJ2-2; the D segment cannot be called with confidence. The material sequenced was PBMCs from blood, taken around 5 days after vaccination. The sequence was obtained from a man aged 50 to 59 who received an inactivated influenza vaccine. Donor details come from another sample of the same person, matched by shared clones. The bases read TGTGCCAGCAGCTCCTCCAGGCCCCAACAGAACACCGGGGAGCTGTTTTTT. It is translated as CASSSSRPQQNTGELFF. The reference TRBV7-9 and TRBJ2-2 proteins fill in what lies around the CDR3, so the full variable domain reads DTGVSQNPRHKITKRGQNVTFRCDPISEHNRLYWYRQTLGQGPEFLTYFQNEAQLEKSRLLSDRFSAERPKGSFSTLEIQRTEQGDSAMYLCASSSSRPQQNTGELFFGEGSRLTVL.